Listed below are T cell receptor beta chains from one sample, sequenced in a study of control samples from healthy donors and cancer patients. Sequencing used immunoSEQ multiplex PCR; TCRdb keeps in-frame clones, though not all of them. The sample includes about 150,000 clones, roughly 94% of them seen just once. Sequenced material: PBMCs. These receptors came from a man aged 60-69 years with colorectal cancer. The CDR3 runs from the conserved cysteine through the conserved F or W. Each record gives: J gene, clone size, V gene, D gene, CDR3 protein, CDR3 DNA. D genes are given only for firm matches. Size tells how often a clone was seen (once, few, many) or the class of an expanded clone, and some rows leave it out.

TRBJ1-1,.,TRBV10-3,TRBD1,CAISESSFIQGQTPEAFF,TGTGCCATCAGTGAGTCGTCTTTCATACAGGGACAGACCCCCGAAGCTTTCTTT
TRBJ2-3,.,TRBV6-1,TRBD2,CASSVTLAGGTDTQYF,TGTGCCAGCAGTGTTACACTAGCGGGGGGGACAGATACGCAGTATTTT
TRBJ2-3,.,TRBV15,.,CATSRDQGRTQYF,TGTGCCACCAGCAGAGATCAAGGGCGCACGCAGTATTTT
TRBJ1-2,.,TRBV27,.,CAVRDGYGYTF,TGTGCCGTCCGGGACGGATATGGCTACACCTTC
TRBJ2-1,.,TRBV2,TRBD1,CASSGPGQGGEQFF,TGTGCCAGCAGCGGCCCTGGACAGGGGGGTGAGCAGTTCTTC
TRBJ2-5,.,TRBV5-6,.,CASSLLREQETQYF,TGTGCCAGCAGCTTGCTCCGGGAGCAAGAGACCCAGTACTTC
TRBJ2-5,once,TRBV4-1,TRBD2,CASSQDGSGGPQETQYF,TGCGCCAGCAGCCAAGATGGAAGCGGGGGCCCTCAAGAGACCCAGTACTTC
TRBJ2-5,.,TRBV5-4,TRBD2,CASSPYAGVQETQYF,TGTGCCAGCAGCCCCTATGCGGGGGTCCAAGAGACCCAGTACTTC
TRBJ1-4,.,TRBV5-1,.,CASSGSATNEKLFF,TGCGCCAGCAGCGGGTCAGCAACTAATGAAAAACTGTTTTTT
TRBJ2-1,.,TRBV18,TRBD2,CASSPPTSGGTNEQFF,TGTGCCAGCTCACCACCGACTAGCGGGGGGACCAATGAGCAGTTCTTC
TRBJ2-2,.,TRBV7-2,.,CASSVVPNTGELFF,TGTGCCAGCAGCGTCGTTCCTAACACCGGGGAGCTGTTTTTT
TRBJ1-3,.,TRBV27,.,CASSYRPPGSSGNTIYF,TGTGCCAGCAGTTACCGTCCCCCAGGAAGCTCTGGAAACACCATATATTTT
TRBJ1-1,few,TRBV18,TRBD1,CASSGDSGMNTEAFF,TGTGCCAGCTCAGGGGACAGCGGCATGAACACTGAAGCTTTCTTT
TRBJ1-5,.,TRBV4-2,.,CASSLHWGQPQHF,TGTGCCAGCAGCCTCCACTGGGGTCAGCCCCAGCATTTT
TRBJ2-5,.,TRBV24-1,.,CATSGDQETQYF,TGTGCCACCAGTGGTGACCAAGAGACCCAGTACTTC
TRBJ1-1,.,TRBV7-2,TRBD1,CASSLWAGGSTEAFF,TGTGCCAGCAGCTTATGGGCAGGGGGGAGCACTGAAGCTTTCTTT
TRBJ1-2,.,TRBV18,TRBD1,CASSPLQGVFGYTF,TGTGCCAGCTCACCGCTACAGGGGGTCTTTGGCTACACCTTC
TRBJ2-7,.,TRBV6-5,.,CASGDYEQYF,TGTGCCAGCGGGGACTACGAGCAGTACTTC
TRBJ1-2,.,TRBV6-5,.,CASSYSGGKGLSGYTF,TGTGCCAGCAGTTACTCGGGGGGGAAAGGGCTCTCTGGCTACACCTTC
TRBJ1-1,.,TRBV24-1,.,CATSDEGKNTEAFF,TGTGCCACCAGTGATGAGGGAAAGAACACTGAAGCTTTCTTT
TRBJ2-5,.,TRBV2,.,CASIEGRSAQTQYF,TGTGCCAGCATAGAGGGGAGATCAGCGCAGACCCAGTACTTC
TRBJ2-1,.,TRBV12-3/TRBV12-4,TRBD1,CASSRTGVEQFF,TGTGCCAGCAGCAGGACAGGGGTTGAGCAGTTCTTC
TRBJ2-3,.,TRBV3-1/TRBV3-2,.,CASSQVWSGRGDTQYF,TGTGCCAGCAGCCAAGTATGGTCAGGCAGAGGAGATACGCAGTATTTT
TRBJ1-1,once,TRBV29-1,TRBD1,CSVEVFQGAREAFF,TGCAGCGTTGAAGTTTTTCAGGGGGCGCGGGAAGCTTTCTTT
TRBJ2-1,.,TRBV7-2,TRBD2,CASSLALAGGQNEQFF,TGTGCCAGCAGCTTAGCGTTAGCGGGGGGGCAAAATGAGCAGTTCTTC
TRBJ1-2,.,TRBV5-4,.,CASSGDAGFPYGYTF,TGTGCCAGCAGCGGGGACGCAGGATTCCCCTATGGCTACACCTTC
TRBJ2-7,.,TRBV7-2,.,CASSSFQAYEQYF,TGTGCCAGCAGCTCCTTCCAAGCCTACGAGCAGTACTTC
TRBJ2-1,.,TRBV19,.,CASSKGGPYNEQFF,TGTGCCAGTAGTAAAGGGGGACCCTACAATGAGCAGTTCTTC